This TCR beta chain was recovered during a study of blood T cell repertoires in COVID-19. Study-level information: Some COVID-19 samples were acute and others convalescent; all came from the United States, Italy and Spain.

Produced via immunoSEQ multiplex PCR; TCRdb's table is partial and in-frame only. The table records some 87,000 clones, around 85% of them present only once. CDR1 is LNHNV and CDR2 is YYDKDF in the germline V gene (reference sequence). This CDR3 has 14 amino acids. Deletions cut 0 bases from V and 6 bases from J, with 11 bases between. This sequence originates from a man aged 80 or over with active or convalescent COVID-19. Sequences were obtained from peripheral blood. The chain couples TRBV15 to TRBJ1-1; the D gene is possibly TRBD1 (6 bases). The CDR3 bases are TGTGCCACCAGCAGAGAAACTGGGGGCTCTGAAGCTTTCTTT. It encodes CATSRETGGSEAFF.